This TCR beta chain was identified in a study of OX40 agonist ivuxolimab in advanced cancers. About the full investigation: Ivuxolimab was an agonistic, fully human IgG2 monoclonal antibody directed against OX40 (CD134), a costimulatory receptor. In the dose-escalation cohort, around four fifths of patients were male, and the mean age was roughly 56 years with a range of about 23 to 79. Of the approximately 54 dose-escalation patients, hepatocellular carcinoma was present in around 20, melanoma in approximately 15, renal cell carcinoma in 9 and head and neck cancer in 9. Three dose-escalation patients achieved partial responses, one with hepatocellular carcinoma and two with cutaneous melanoma. Patients were allowed to have had prior anti-PD-1, anti-PD-L1 or anti-CTLA-4 therapy, and approximately 43% of the dose-escalation patients had previously received checkpoint inhibitors. Intravenous ivuxolimab was administered to patients every 2 weeks at six dose levels: 0.01, 0.1, 0.3, 1.5, 3 and 10 mg/kg. The monotherapy dose-escalation portion (N of about 52 patients) of the phase I ivuxolimab trial is reported in the paper. The point of sequencing TCRbeta in the periphery was to test whether ivuxolimab changed TCR sequence diversity and drove clonal T-cell expansion.

To sequence the TCRbeta CDR3 region, genomic DNA was isolated from the sorted cells. The immunoSEQ Assay was used for sequencing of TCRbeta CDR3 regions. As stored in TCRdb, this immuneACCESS dataset retains in-frame rearrangements with V and J assigned. A fraction of the clones does not appear; measured against another copy, unresolved V genes explain less than half of the discrepancy, and the remainder lacks a known reason. This sample is represented by approximately 30,000 clones; 80% to 95% of them were singletons. The ten largest clonotypes hold 33% of the sample. This clone was counted a single time. It lacks a known antigen. The sample holds no much larger clone one base away, and base qualities are not on file. The CDR3 runs 15 residues from the cysteine to the phenylalanine. Kept here is only the CDR3 DNA, which spans 45 bases and is read in frame from base 1. After removal of 4 bases from V and 5 bases from J, the junction retains 8 bases not matched to a gene. CDR1 and CDR2 are drawn from the germline V gene: SGDLS, YYNGEE.

Paper-wide results and their limitations: In the 0.1-3.0 mg/kg groups, partial responders were among the patients with the lowest normalized peripheral clonal expansion, particularly in CD8+ T cells. At doses of 0.1 to 3.0 mg/kg, clonal expansion of both CD4+ and CD8+ blood T cells was observed from baseline to week 6. The antigen specificity of the peripheral T cells that underwent clonal expansion was not determined. On average, CD8+ T cells showed more expanded clones than CD4+ T cells after ivuxolimab. Low levels of normalized T-cell clonal expansion were also seen in some patients who did not respond.

The trial excluded patients who had a history of autoimmune disease or who were on systemic immunosuppression. In every dose cohort, peripheral blood was drawn for TCR sequencing at baseline, cycle 4 day 1, and cycle 7 day 1. Samples came from an open-label, multicenter, first-in-human phase I dose-escalation trial of ivuxolimab. Adults with locally advanced or metastatic melanoma, renal cell, hepatocellular, or head and neck squamous cell carcinoma were enrolled in the trial. Before TCR sequencing, CD4+ and CD8+ T cells were separately sorted from peripheral blood. This receptor was obtained from an adult with an advanced solid tumor such as melanoma, head and neck, liver or kidney cancer. Source: CD4+ or CD8+ T cells sorted from blood, taken in a trial of the OX40 agonist ivuxolimab. The rearrangement combines TRBV9 with TRBJ2-3, and TRBD2 matches 9 of the central bases. This receptor has the CDR3 CASSPASGEEDTQYF. In nucleotide form, the sequence is TGTGCCAGCAGCCCCGCTAGCGGGGAGGAAGATACGCAGTATTTT.